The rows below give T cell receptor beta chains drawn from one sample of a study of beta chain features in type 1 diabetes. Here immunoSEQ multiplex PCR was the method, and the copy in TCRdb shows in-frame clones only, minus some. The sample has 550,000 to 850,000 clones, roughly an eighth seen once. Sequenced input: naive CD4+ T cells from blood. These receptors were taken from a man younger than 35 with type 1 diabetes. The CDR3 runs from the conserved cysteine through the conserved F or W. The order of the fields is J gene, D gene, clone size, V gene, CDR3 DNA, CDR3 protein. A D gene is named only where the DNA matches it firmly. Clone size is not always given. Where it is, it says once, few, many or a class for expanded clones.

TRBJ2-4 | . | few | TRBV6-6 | TGTGCCAGCAGACCCGGGACGTCAGCCAAAAACATTCAGTACTTC | CASRPGTSAKNIQYF
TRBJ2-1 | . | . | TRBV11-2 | TGTGCCAGCAGCTTAGCCCTAGGGGAGTACAATGAGCAGTTCTTC | CASSLALGEYNEQFF
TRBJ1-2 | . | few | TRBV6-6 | TGTGCCAGCAGCCGTTTCCAAGACTACACCTTC | CASSRFQDYTF
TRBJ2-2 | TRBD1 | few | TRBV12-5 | TGTGCTAGTGGTTCCGGACAGGGGAACGGCGGGGAGCTGTTTTTT | CASGSGQGNGGELFF
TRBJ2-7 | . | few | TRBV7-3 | TGTGCCAGCAGCCCGTACGGGAGCTCCTACGAGCAGTACTTC | CASSPYGSSYEQYF
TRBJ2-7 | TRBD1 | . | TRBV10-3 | TGTGCCATCAGAAGAGACAGGGACTACGAGCAGTACTTC | CAIRRDRDYEQYF
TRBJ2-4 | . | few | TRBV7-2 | TGTGCCAGCAGCCCCACGAGGACAGCTGTAGCCAAAAACATTCAGTACTTC | CASSPTRTAVAKNIQYF
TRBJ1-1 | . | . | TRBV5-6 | TGTGCCAGCAGCCTCACCCAGGGAGGCACTGAAGCTTTCTTT | CASSLTQGGTEAFF
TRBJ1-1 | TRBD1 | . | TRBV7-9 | TGTGCCAGCAGCCCCACGGGGGGACAGGAGAACACTGAAGCTTTCTTT | CASSPTGGQENTEAFF
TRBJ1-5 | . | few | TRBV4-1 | TGCGCCAGCAGCCCTCCGGAAGGGCAGGGCAATCAGCCCCAGCATTTT | CASSPPEGQGNQPQHF
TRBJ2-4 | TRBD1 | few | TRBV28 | TGTGCCAGCAGTCCCGGGGACAGGGAAAAAAACATTCAGTACTTC | CASSPGDREKNIQYF
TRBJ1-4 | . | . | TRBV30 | TGTGCCTGGAGTAACGGACAGCCTACAACTAATGAAAAACTGTTTTTT | CAWSNGQPTTNEKLFF
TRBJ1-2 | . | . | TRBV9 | TGTGCCAGCACCCCGATGGGGAATGCCCCTCATGGCTACACCTTC | CASTPMGNAPHGYTF
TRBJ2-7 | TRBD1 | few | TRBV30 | TGTGCCTGGATTGGGACAGGGTTCCGCGAGCAGTACTTC | CAWIGTGFREQYF
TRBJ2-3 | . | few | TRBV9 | TGTGCCAGCAGCCCAACAGGAGATTCGAATACGCAGTATTTT | CASSPTGDSNTQYF
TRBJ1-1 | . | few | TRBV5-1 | TGCGCCAGCAGCTTGGGCTCAGGGAGGGTCACTGAAGCTTTCTTT | CASSLGSGRVTEAFF
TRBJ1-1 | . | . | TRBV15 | TGTGCCACCAGCAGACTATTTTCCGGGACTGCGAACACTGAAGCTTTCTTT | CATSRLFSGTANTEAFF
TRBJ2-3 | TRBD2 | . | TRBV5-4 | TGTGCCAGCAGCTCGGGACTAGTCAGCACAGATACGCAGTATTTT | CASSSGLVSTDTQYF
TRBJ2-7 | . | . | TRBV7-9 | TGTGCCAGCAGCTTAATCCAGGGAAGTCGCTACGAGCAGTACTTC | CASSLIQGSRYEQYF
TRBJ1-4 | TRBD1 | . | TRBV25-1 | TGTGCCAGCAGTGTGCCGGGACAGAAGAATGAAAAACTGTTTTTT | CASSVPGQKNEKLFF
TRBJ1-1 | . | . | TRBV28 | TGTGCCAGCAGTATGGGGCCGAAGGCTGAAGCTTTCTTT | CASSMGPKAEAFF
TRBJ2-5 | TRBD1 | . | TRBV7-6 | TGTGCCAGCAGCTCCCCCGGGCCGGGACAGGGGATCCAAGAGACCCAGTACTTC | CASSSPGPGQGIQETQYF
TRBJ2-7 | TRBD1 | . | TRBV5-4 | TGTGCCAGCAGCTTGGAGGGGGCAGGGCAATCCTACGAGCAGTACTTC | CASSLEGAGQSYEQYF
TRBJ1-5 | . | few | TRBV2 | TGTGCCAGCAGCTTGGACTATAGCAATCAGCCCCAGCATTTT | CASSLDYSNQPQHF
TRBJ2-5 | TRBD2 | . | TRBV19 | TGTGCCAGTACCCCCCGGGTAGCGGGGGCTAGAGAGACCCAGTACTTC | CASTPRVAGARETQYF
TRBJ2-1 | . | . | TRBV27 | TGTGCCAGCAGTTTATCAAAGGGCGATGAGCAGTTCTTC | CASSLSKGDEQFF
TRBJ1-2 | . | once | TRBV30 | TGTGCCTGGGCTTTCCTGGGGGGCTACACCTTC | CAWAFLGGYTF
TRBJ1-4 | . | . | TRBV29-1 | TGCAGCGTTGAGCCCACCTGGGGGGAAAAACTGTTTTTT | CSVEPTWGEKLFF
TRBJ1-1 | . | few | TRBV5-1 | TGCGCCAGCAGCTTAGGCACGAACACTGAAGCTTTCTTT | CASSLGTNTEAFF
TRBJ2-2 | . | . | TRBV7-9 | TGTGCCAGCAGCCTAGGGACGGCCAACACCGGGGAGCTGTTTTTT | CASSLGTANTGELFF
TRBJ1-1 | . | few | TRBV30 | TGTGCCTGGAGTGCGGGGGCAGAAGCTTTCTTT | CAWSAGAEAFF
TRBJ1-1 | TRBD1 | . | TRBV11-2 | TGTGCCAGCAGCTCCCAGGGGGCTGGTGAAGCTTTCTTT | CASSSQGAGEAFF
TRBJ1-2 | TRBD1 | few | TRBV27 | TGTGCCAGCAGTTTATCCTCCGGGACAGGGGGCTCAGGGTATGGCTACACCTTC | CASSLSSGTGGSGYGYTF